Shown below are 7 T cell receptor beta chains from a single sample sequenced in a study of cytomegalovirus exposure and HLA in healthy donors. PCR involved 60 Vbeta and 13 Jbeta primers. Repertoires were generated with immunoSEQ multiplex PCR, while TCRdb's copy carries only in-frame clones and drops some. Of 150,000 to 160,000 clones listed, 60% to 85% are singletons. The sequenced sample consisted of PBMCs. These receptors came from a woman aged 40 to 49 in good health and CMV-seronegative.

This chain uses TRBV28 with TRBJ2-5; D may be TRBD1 (5 bases). Trimming pared 8 bases from V and 2 bases from J, leaving 18 bases between. Germline assignment: CDR1 MDHEN and CDR2 SYDVKM. The CDR3 has 15 amino acids. The DNA of the CDR3 is TGTGCCAGCCGCCCTACACCCCAGGGTCAAGAGACCCAGTACTTC. Translated: CASRPTPQGQETQYF.

The rearrangement uses TRBV10-3 and TRBJ2-5; D unresolved. Trimming shortened V by 0 bases and J by 3 bases, and 11 bases separated the two germline ends. This CDR3 is 15 amino acids long. Germline V lookup: CDR1 ENHRY, CDR2 SYGVKD. The CDR3 loop is CAISESPPTEETQYF. The CDR3 DNA is TGTGCCATCAGTGAGTCGCCCCCTACGGAAGAGACCCAGTACTTC.

The chain carries TRBV19 and TRBJ1-2; 7 bases agree with TRBD1. V lost 5 bases and J lost 6; bases outside the gene matches: 6. This CDR3 is built from 13 residues. Per germline, CDR1 LNHDA and CDR2 SQIVND (reference sequence). This chain's CDR3 is CASSPGQTNGYTF. CDR3 nucleotide sequence: TGTGCCAGTAGTCCGGGACAGACCAATGGCTACACCTTC. Combining the CDR3 with reference TRBV19 and TRBJ1-2 gives the whole variable domain DGGITQSPKYLFRKEGQNVTLSCEQNLNHDAMYWYRQDPGQGLRLIYYSQIVNDFQKGDIAEGYSVSREKKESFPLTVTSAQKNPTAFYLCASSPGQTNGYTFGSGTRLTVV.

The J gene is TRBJ2-1, the V gene TRBV5-1, with TRBD2 identical over 10 bases. Germline loops: CDR1 SGHRS, CDR2 YFSETQ. CDR3 size: 16 residues. With 4 bases clipped from V and 9 bases from J, the junction kept 13 bases outside the gene matches. CDR3 DNA: TGCGCCAGCAGCCTCCTGTCAAGCGGGGGGGCTGGTGAGCAGTTCTTC. Protein: CASSLLSSGGAGEQFF.

This chain joins TRBV7-9 and TRBJ1-1; D is unresolved. The CDR3 contains 13 residues. Germline lookup yields CDR1 SEHNR and CDR2 FQNEAQ (reference sequence). Trimming cost V 5 bases and J 4 bases, with 11 bases left between them. CDR3 sequence (DNA): TGTGCCAGCAGCCGAGGAGAAAGCACTGAAGCTTTCTTT. This sequence encodes CASSRGESTEAFF.

As concerns this clone: A junction boundary mismatches the germline segment, possibly from a read error. V gene TRBV7-7 combines with J gene TRBJ2-5; tentative D call: TRBD2 (6 bases). The CDR3 consists of 15 residues. Per germline, CDR1 SSHAT and CDR2 FNYEAQ (reference sequence). Here the CDR3 reads CASSLALGTPTPQYF. DNA for the CDR3: TGTGCTAGCAGCTTAGCGCTTGGGACTCCAACCCCTCAGTACTTC.

This clone was seen a single time. The rearrangement links TRBV7-2 to TRBJ2-7; 9 nucleotides align to TRBD1. The CDR3 sequence is 18 residues long. After removal of 5 bases from V and 3 bases from J, the junction contained 17 bases not matched to a gene. The germline V gene has CDR1 SGHTA and CDR2 FQGNSA. The CDR3 spells CASSEPGQGTALVYEQYF. The CDR3 bases are TGTGCCAGCAGCGAACCGGGACAGGGCACCGCGTTGGTCTACGAGCAGTACTTC.